The 17 T cell receptor beta chains in this list originate from one sample, sequenced in a study of cytomegalovirus exposure and HLA in healthy donors. This PCR relied on a set of 60 Vbeta primers and 13 Jbeta primers. Here immunoSEQ multiplex PCR was the method, and the copy in TCRdb shows in-frame clones only, minus some. This sample yields roughly 250,000 clones, of which approximately 70% are seen a single time; roughly 2.4% belongs to the top ten. The sample was PBMCs. These receptors all come from a female donor in good health and CMV-seronegative.

The rearrangement joins TRBV6-6 to TRBJ1-5, with 8 bases that match TRBD1. J gave up 6 bases and V 5 bases, and 6 bases lay outside the gene matches. CDR3 size: 14 residues. Germline CDR1 reads MNHNY; CDR2 reads SVGAGI (reference sequence). CDR3 coding DNA: TGTGCCAGCAGTGCTACAGGGGGAGCTCAGCCCCAGCATTTT. It yields the protein CASSATGGAQPQHF.

The V call is TRBV10-3, the J call TRBJ2-5; a possible D gene is TRBD2 (5 bases). The length of the CDR3 is 17 residues. Trimming took 0 bases from V and 2 from J, leaving 16 bases between them. Germline values: CDR1 ENHRY, CDR2 SYGVKD. The CDR3 spells CAISESPLEGGQETQYF. The CDR3 bases are TGTGCCATCAGTGAGTCTCCACTTGAGGGTGGACAAGAGACCCAGTACTTC.

The rearrangement joins TRBV6-5 to TRBJ1-2; TRBD1 matches at 8 bases. The V and J ends lost 2 bases and 7 bases, in that order; junction bases with no gene match: 3. The CDR3 totals 13 residues. Germline values: CDR1 MNHEY, CDR2 SVGAGI. The CDR3 sequence: CASSYDRGGGYTF. The CDR3 DNA reads TGTGCCAGCAGTTACGACAGGGGTGGTGGCTACACCTTC.

The chain combines TRBV5-1 with TRBJ1-2; 11 bases align to TRBD1. Losses at the gene ends were 4 bases for V and 8 bases for J; bases not matched to a gene: 7. The CDR3 spans 14 residues. CDR1 SGHRS and CDR2 YFSETQ come from the germline V gene. This chain's CDR3 is CASSEDRGRWGYTF. The CDR3 region has the DNA TGCGCCAGCAGCGAGGACAGGGGGCGGTGGGGCTACACCTTC.

The chain uses TRBV11-3 and TRBJ1-2, with D unresolved. Germline V CDR1 and CDR2: SGHNT, YENEEA. This CDR3 region has 15 residues. The ends were cut back, 0 bases at V and 4 bases at J, with 12 bases in the middle. The CDR3 here is CASSLDQTTGYGYTF. CDR3 in DNA: TGTGCCAGCAGCTTAGACCAGACTACTGGCTATGGCTACACCTTC.

This clone came up a few times. The rearrangement joins TRBV7-6 to TRBJ2-1; 8 bases line up with TRBD2. With V trimmed by 1 base and J by 4 bases, 6 bases remained unmatched. The CDR3 contains 16 residues. Germline V gene lookup returns CDR1 SGHVS and CDR2 FNYEAQ. The CDR3 region is CASSLEVLAGYNEQFF. The CDR3 DNA sequence: TGTGCCAGCAGCTTAGAAGTCCTAGCGGGTTACAATGAGCAGTTCTTC.

The CDR3 DNA reads TGTGCCAGCAGCAGGGGCAGGGGAGATGAAAAACTGTTTTTT. It specifies CASSRGRGDEKLFF. The rearrangement links TRBV2 to TRBJ1-4, with D maybe TRBD1 (6 bases). V lost 6 bases and J 6 bases, leaving 14 bases between the germline ends. The length of the CDR3 is 14 residues. Per the germline V gene, CDR1 is SNHLY and CDR2 is FYNNEI.

The V and J genes are TRBV29-1 and TRBJ1-1, with D uncertain. Per germline, CDR1 SQVTM and CDR2 ANQGSEA. Trimming removed 5 bases at V and 2 bases at J, with 15 bases between. CDR3 size: 14 residues. This chain's CDR3 is CSVSTEYVNTEAFF. The DNA of the CDR3 is TGCAGCGTTAGCACAGAGTACGTTAACACTGAAGCTTTCTTT.

CDR3 in amino acids: CASSRSNTEAFF. CDR3 nucleotides: TGTGCCAGTAGTCGGTCGAACACTGAAGCTTTCTTT. The gene calls are TRBV19 and TRBJ1-1; D is unresolved. V lost 5 bases and J 1 base, leaving 5 bases between the germline ends. This CDR3 is 12 amino acids long. CDR1 and CDR2 from the germline V gene are LNHDA and SQIVND (reference sequence). Complete variable domain (other parts from reference TRBV19 and TRBJ1-1): DGGITQSPKYLFRKEGQNVTLSCEQNLNHDAMYWYRQDPGQGLRLIYYSQIVNDFQKGDIAEGYSVSREKKESFPLTVTSAQKNPTAFYLCASSRSNTEAFFGQGTRLTVV.

This rearrangement joins TRBV11-3 to TRBJ2-1; TRBD2 aligns across 11 bases. With 5 bases clipped from V and 9 bases from J, the junction kept 9 bases outside the gene matches. The germline V gene encodes CDR1 SGHNT and CDR2 YENEEA. The CDR3 has 15 amino acids. In DNA, the CDR3 is TGTGCCAGCAGCGCAAGCCCCACTAGCGGGAGTGAGCAGTTCTTC. Protein product: CASSASPTSGSEQFF.

The chain couples TRBV6-5 to TRBJ2-5; TRBD1 matches 8 bases. The J segment lost 5 bases and the V segment lost 10 bases, leaving 15 bases of the junction unmatched. In germline, CDR1 is MNHEY, CDR2 SVGAGI. CDR3 length equals 15 residues. CDR3 in DNA: TGTGCCACCACACCGCTCAGGGGGCAGAGGGAGACCCAGTACTTC. Translating gives CATTPLRGQRETQYF.

This sequence joins TRBV7-8 and TRBJ2-1; D uncertain. Germline V gives CDR1 SGHVS, CDR2 FQNEAQ. The CDR3 length is 13 residues. The ends were cut back, 5 bases at V and 6 bases at J, with 11 bases in the middle. CDR3: CASSPRVPNEQFF. The CDR3 nucleotides are TGTGCCAGCAGCCCCCGGGTCCCCAATGAGCAGTTCTTC.

As for this clone: One end of the junction fails to match germline, which may point to a read error. The same CDR3 arises from other DNA sequences in this sample as well. The V gene is TRBV6-4, the J gene TRBJ2-3; D ambiguous. Germline loops: CDR1 MRHNA, CDR2 SNTAGT. The CDR3 is 14 residues long. CDR3 sequence: CASSDSGRGDTQYF. In DNA, the CDR3 is TGTGCCAGCAGTGACTCTGGAAGAGGAGATACACAGTATTTT.

The rearrangement links TRBV6-1 to TRBJ1-5; 10 nucleotides match TRBD1. This CDR3 comprises 15 residues. Per the germline V gene, CDR1 is MNHNS and CDR2 is SASEGT. Trimming removed 5 bases from V and 4 bases from J; junction bases left unmatched: 5. CDR3 in amino acids: CASSRGQGVNQPQHF. The CDR3 DNA reads TGTGCCAGCAGTAGAGGACAGGGGGTTAATCAGCCCCAGCATTTT.

V and J are TRBV6-1 and TRBJ1-5; D gene uncertain. The V end was cut by 6 bases, the J end by 0 bases, with 12 bases between. The CDR3 length is 15 residues. Germline V gene data show CDR1 as MNHNS and CDR2 as SASEGT. Written as DNA, the CDR3 is TGTGCCAGCAGCCGACGGGAATATAGCAATCAGCCCCAGCATTTT. Translating gives CASSRREYSNQPQHF.

The chain is built from TRBV30 and TRBJ2-1; 9 bases are a match to TRBD1. Germline V gene sequence: CDR1 GTSNPN, CDR2 SVGIG (reference sequence). The V gene end was trimmed by 3 bases and the J gene end by 6 bases; junction bases not matched to a gene: 12. The CDR3 has 16 residues. CDR3 nucleotide sequence: TGTGCCTGGAGACAAAAAGTAGGACAGGGGACCAATGAGCAGTTCTTC. This encodes CAWRQKVGQGTNEQFF.

This chain's CDR3 is CASKTVTSYNEQFF. The CDR3 nucleotides are TGTGCCAGCAAGACTGTAACTTCCTACAATGAGCAGTTCTTC. This chain links TRBV2 with TRBJ2-1, with no clear D. Germline V gene data show CDR1 as SNHLY and CDR2 as FYNNEI. CDR3 size: 14 residues. Trimming pared 7 bases from V and 1 base from J, leaving 11 bases between.